The present T cell receptor (beta chain) was sequenced within a study of CD8 T cells in ankylosing spondylitis. This CDR3 is built from 15 residues. Looked up from germline, CDR1 is SGHDN and CDR2 is FVKESK. After removal of 4 bases from V and 0 bases from J, the junction contained 2 bases not matched to a gene. This clonotype came up a few times. Its antigen remains unknown. Quantitative 5'-RACE with molecular barcodes generated TCR beta libraries. TCRdb recomputed calls from the 5' RACE reads with MiXCR, one row per CDR3 protein. The sample gives just under 550,000 distinct CDR3 sequences, over 9.5% of which show up once; almost 7% is in the top ten. Findings and limits, study-wide: It appeared that ankylosing spondylitis blood was characterized by a TCR beta motif of roughly 8 highly homologous variants.

Sequencing input: blood, either unsorted or a sorted T cell fraction (not recorded which). The V gene is TRBV14, the J gene TRBJ2-1; 8 bases are shared with TRBD2. The sequence was obtained from a male donor with ankylosing spondylitis. This CDR3 is CASSRLALSYNEQFF. CDR3 sequence (DNA): TGTGCCAGCAGCCGACTAGCGCTCTCCTACAATGAGCAGTTCTTC.